Reported below is one T cell receptor (beta chain). What it binds is not known. One base away lies a much larger clone, so this may be a sequencing read error. These data come from a study of blood T cells in healthy people across ages. Notes on the study in general: Compared with aged donors, long-lived donors showed fewer expanded clones, suggesting selection.

CDR3 length: 14 amino acids. Germline lookup yields CDR1 ENHRY and CDR2 SYGVKD. Trimming took 6 bases from V and 13 from J, leaving 22 bases between them. Next came a second PCR, run for about 6 to 12 cycles, which used a sample-barcoded 5' primer along with a J-beta primer mix. TCRdb passed the 5' RACE reads through MiXCR, listing each CDR3 protein once. The table has some 930,000 distinct CDR3 sequences, under 35% seen once. The sample was also linked to a second study, of T cells of mothers and their children. This second study says: Three healthy Caucasian mothers, along with their six children, were the donors. Second-round PCR products received sample barcodes and 2-4 random nucleotides from the M1S primer.

The V call is TRBV10-3, the J call TRBJ2-1; maybe TRBD2 (6 bases). The clonotype originates from a woman between 35 and 50 years old in good health. The specimen was blood. The CDR3 reads CAISVNPWGETQFF. CDR3 bases: TGTGCCATCAGCGTAAACCCATGGGGGGAGACCCAGTTCTTC.